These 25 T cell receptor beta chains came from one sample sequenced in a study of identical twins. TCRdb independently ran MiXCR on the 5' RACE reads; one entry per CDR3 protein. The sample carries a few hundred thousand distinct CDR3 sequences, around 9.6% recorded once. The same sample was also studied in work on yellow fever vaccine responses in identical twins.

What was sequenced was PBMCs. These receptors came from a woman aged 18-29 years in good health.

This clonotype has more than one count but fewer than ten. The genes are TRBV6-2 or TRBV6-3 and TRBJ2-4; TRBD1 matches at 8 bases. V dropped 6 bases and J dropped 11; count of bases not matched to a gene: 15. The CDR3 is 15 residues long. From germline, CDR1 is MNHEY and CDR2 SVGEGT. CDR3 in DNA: TGTGCCAGCAGCCCCCGTCAGGGGGCCCAGGGGGTTCAGTACTTC. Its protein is CASSPRQGAQGVQYF.

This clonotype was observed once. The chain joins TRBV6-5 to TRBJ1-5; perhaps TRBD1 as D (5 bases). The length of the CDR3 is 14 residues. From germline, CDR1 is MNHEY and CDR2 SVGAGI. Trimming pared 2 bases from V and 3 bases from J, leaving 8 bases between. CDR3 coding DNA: TGTGCCAGCAGTTACCAGGGTTCCAATCAGCCCCAGCATTTT. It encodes CASSYQGSNQPQHF.

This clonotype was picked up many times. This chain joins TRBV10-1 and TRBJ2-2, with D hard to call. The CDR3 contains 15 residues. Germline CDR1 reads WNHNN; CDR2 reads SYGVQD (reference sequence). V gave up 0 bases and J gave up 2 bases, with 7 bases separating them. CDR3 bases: TGCGCCAGCAGTGAGTCCGTGGTAAACACCGGGGAGCTGTTTTTT. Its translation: CASSESVVNTGELFF.

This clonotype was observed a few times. The CDR3 region has the DNA TGTGCCTGGAGTTCCGGTGGACAGAGCACAGATACGCAGTATTTT. This sequence encodes CAWSSGGQSTDTQYF. V gene TRBV30 combines with J gene TRBJ2-3, with D tentatively TRBD1 (6 bases). The CDR3 runs to 15 residues. Trimming cost V 2 bases and J 0 bases, with 12 bases left between them. Per the germline V gene, CDR1 is GTSNPN and CDR2 is SVGIG (reference sequence).

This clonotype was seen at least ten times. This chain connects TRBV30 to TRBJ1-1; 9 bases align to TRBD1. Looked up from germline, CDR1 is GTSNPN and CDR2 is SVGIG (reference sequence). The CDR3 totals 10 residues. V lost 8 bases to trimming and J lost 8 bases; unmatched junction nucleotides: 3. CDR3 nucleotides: TGTGCCGCTGGGACAGGGGAAGCTTTCTTT. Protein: CAAGTGEAFF.

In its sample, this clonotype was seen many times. This CDR3 reads CSARGGNSPLHF. In DNA, the CDR3 is TGCAGTGCTAGAGGAGGAAATTCACCCCTCCACTTT. This rearrangement joins TRBV20-1 to TRBJ1-6; no reliable D call. The germline CDR1 and CDR2 sequences are DFQATT and SNEGSKA (reference sequence). The CDR3 has 12 amino acids. The V gene lost 1 base and the J gene lost 7 bases, with 5 bases spanning the gap.

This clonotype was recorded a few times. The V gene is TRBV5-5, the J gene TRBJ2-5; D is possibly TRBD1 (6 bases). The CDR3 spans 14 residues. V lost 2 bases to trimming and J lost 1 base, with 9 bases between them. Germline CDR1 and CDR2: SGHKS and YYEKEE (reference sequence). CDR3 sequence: CASSLSQGQETQYF. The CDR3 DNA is TGTGCCAGCAGCTTATCACAGGGCCAAGAGACCCAGTACTTC.

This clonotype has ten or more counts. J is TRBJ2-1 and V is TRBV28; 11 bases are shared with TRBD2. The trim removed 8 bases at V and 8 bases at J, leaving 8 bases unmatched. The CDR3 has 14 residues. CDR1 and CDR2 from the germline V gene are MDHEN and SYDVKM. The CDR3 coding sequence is TGTGCCAGCCGTTGGGTAGCGGGAGGGTATGAGCAGTTCTTC. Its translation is CASRWVAGGYEQFF.

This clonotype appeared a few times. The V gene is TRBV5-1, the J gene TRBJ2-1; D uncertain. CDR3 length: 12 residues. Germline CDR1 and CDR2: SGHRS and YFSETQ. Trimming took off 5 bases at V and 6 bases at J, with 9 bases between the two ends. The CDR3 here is CASRVSSNEQFF. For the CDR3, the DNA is TGCGCCAGCAGGGTTAGTTCCAATGAGCAGTTCTTC.

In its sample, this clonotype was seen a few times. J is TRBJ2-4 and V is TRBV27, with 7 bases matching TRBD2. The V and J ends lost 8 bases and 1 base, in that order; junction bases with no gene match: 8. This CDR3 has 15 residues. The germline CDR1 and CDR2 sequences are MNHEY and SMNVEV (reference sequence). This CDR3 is CASLLGGLAKNIQYF. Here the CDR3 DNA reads TGTGCCAGCCTTCTGGGAGGGTTGGCCAAAAACATTCAGTACTTC.

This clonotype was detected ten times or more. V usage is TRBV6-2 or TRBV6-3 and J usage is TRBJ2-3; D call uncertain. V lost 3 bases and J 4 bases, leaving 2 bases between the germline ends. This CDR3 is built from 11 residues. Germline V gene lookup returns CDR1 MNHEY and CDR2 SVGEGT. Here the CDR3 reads CASSYPDTQYF. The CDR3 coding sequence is TGTGCCAGCAGTTATCCAGATACGCAGTATTTT.

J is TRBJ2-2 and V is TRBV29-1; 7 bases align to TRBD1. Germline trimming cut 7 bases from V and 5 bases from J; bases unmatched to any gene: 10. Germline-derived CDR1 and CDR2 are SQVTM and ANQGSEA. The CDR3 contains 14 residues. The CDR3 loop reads CSARKGGETGELFF. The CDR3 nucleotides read TGCAGCGCCCGGAAAGGGGGCGAAACCGGGGAGCTGTTTTTT.

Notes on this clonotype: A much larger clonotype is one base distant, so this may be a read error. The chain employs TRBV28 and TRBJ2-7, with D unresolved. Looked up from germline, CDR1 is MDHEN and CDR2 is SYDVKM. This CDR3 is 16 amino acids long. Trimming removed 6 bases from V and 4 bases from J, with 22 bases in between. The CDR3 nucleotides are TGTGCCAGCAGACCCCCCTCTAGAGCGAGTTGGTACGAGCAGTACTTC. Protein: CASRPPSRASWYEQYF.

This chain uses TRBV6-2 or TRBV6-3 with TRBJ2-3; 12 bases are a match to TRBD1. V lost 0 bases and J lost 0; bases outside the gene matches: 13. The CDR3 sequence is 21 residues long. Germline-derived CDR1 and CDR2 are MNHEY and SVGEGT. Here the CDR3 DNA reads TGTGCCAGCAGTTACTCCGCGTTTTGGGACAGGGGGCACAGAAGCACAGATACGCAGTATTTT. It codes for CASSYSAFWDRGHRSTDTQYF.

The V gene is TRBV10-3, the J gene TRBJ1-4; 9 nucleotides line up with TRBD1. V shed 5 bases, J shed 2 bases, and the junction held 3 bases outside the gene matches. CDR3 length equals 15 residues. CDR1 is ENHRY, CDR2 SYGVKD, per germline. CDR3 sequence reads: CAISSGTGTNEKLFF. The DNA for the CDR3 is TGTGCCATCAGTTCCGGGACAGGGACTAATGAAAAACTGTTTTTT.

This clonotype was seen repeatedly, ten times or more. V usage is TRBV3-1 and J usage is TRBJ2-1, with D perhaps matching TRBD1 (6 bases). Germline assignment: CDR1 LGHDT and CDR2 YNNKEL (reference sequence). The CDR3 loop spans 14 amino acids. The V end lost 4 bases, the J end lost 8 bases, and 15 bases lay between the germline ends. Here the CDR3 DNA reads TGTGCCAGCAGCCCGGCAGGGGATGGTTATGAGCAGTTCTTC. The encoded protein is CASSPAGDGYEQFF.

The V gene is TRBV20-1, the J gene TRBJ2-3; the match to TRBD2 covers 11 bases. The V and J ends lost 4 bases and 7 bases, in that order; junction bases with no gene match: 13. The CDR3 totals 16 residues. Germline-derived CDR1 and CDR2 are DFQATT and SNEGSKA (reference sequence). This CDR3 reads CSATYKTSGKFNTQYF. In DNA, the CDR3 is TGCAGTGCTACGTATAAGACTAGCGGGAAGTTTAATACGCAGTATTTT.

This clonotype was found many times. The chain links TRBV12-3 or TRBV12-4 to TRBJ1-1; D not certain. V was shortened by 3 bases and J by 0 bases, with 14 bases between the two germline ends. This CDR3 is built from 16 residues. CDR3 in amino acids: CASSLMVRLMNTEAFF. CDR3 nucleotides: TGTGCCAGCAGTTTGATGGTCAGGCTGATGAACACTGAAGCTTTCTTT.

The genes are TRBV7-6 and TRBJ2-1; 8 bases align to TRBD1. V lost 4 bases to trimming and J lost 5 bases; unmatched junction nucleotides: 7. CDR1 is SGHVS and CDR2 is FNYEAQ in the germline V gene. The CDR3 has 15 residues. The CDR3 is CASSSRRQGNNEQFF. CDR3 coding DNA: TGTGCCAGCAGCTCCCGCAGACAGGGGAACAATGAGCAGTTCTTC.

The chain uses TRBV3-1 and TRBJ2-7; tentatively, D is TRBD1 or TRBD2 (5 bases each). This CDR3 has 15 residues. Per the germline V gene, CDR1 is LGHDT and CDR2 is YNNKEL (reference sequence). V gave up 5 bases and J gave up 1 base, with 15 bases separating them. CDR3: CASSKVRDHSYEQYF. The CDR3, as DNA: TGTGCCAGCAGCAAGGTCAGGGACCATTCCTACGAGCAGTACTTC.

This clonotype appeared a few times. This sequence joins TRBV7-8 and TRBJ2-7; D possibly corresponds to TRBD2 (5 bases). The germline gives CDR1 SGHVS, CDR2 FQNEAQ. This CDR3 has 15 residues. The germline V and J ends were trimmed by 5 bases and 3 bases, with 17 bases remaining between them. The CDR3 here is CASSLREGSGYEQYF. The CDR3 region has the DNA TGTGCCAGCAGCCTCCGTGAGGGCTCGGGCTACGAGCAGTACTTC.

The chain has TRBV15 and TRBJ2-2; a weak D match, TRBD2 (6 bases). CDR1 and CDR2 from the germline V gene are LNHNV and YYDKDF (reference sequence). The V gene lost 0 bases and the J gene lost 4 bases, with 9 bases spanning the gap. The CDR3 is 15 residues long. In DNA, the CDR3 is TGTGCCACCAGCAGAGATATGGGGGGCACCGGGGAGCTGTTTTTT. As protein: CATSRDMGGTGELFF.

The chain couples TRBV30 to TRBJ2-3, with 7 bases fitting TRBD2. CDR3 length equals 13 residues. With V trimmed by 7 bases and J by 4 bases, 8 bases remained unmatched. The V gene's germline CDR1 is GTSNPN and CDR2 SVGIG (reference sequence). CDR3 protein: CAFSTSGADTQYF. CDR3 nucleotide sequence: TGTGCCTTCTCCACCAGCGGGGCAGATACGCAGTATTTT. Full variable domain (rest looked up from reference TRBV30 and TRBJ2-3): SQTIHQWPATLVQPVGSPLSLECTVEGTSNPNLYWYRQAAGRGLQLLFYSVGIGQISSEVPQNLSASRPQDRQFILSSKKLLLSDSGFYLCAFSTSGADTQYFGPGTRLTVL.

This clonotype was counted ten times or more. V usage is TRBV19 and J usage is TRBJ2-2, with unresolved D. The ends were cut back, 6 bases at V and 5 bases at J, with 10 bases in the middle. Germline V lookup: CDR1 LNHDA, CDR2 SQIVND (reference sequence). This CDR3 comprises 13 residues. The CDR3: CASSLHETGELFF. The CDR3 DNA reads TGTGCCAGTAGCCTACACGAGACCGGGGAGCTGTTTTTT. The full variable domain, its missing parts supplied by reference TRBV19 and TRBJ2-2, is DGGITQSPKYLFRKEGQNVTLSCEQNLNHDAMYWYRQDPGQGLRLIYYSQIVNDFQKGDIAEGYSVSREKKESFPLTVTSAQKNPTAFYLCASSLHETGELFFGEGSRLTVL.

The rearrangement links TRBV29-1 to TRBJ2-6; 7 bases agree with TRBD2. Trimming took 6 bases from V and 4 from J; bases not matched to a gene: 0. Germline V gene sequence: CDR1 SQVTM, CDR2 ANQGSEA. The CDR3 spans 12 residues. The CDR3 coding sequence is TGCAGCGTCGGGGGGGGGGCCAACGTCCTGACTTTC. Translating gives CSVGGGANVLTF.